This is a list of T cell receptor beta chains from one sample in a study of beta chain features in type 1 diabetes. Assay used: immunoSEQ multiplex PCR; TCRdb lists only in-frame clones, some missing. The sample includes about 250,000 clones, approximately 10% of them seen just once. The source material was naive CD4+ T cells from blood. The receptors here all came from a young man with type 1 diabetes. Each CDR3 is given with its conserved first and last residue. The D gene is left open where the match is weak. Size values are once, few and many counts, or a class for expanded clones, and some rows have none.

j_call: TRBJ1-1; v_call: TRBV19; d_call: NA; clone_size: NA; cdr3_aa: CASSMLTVNTEAFF; cdr3_nt: TGTGCCAGTAGTATGTTAACGGTGAACACTGAAGCTTTCTTT
j_call: TRBJ2-5; v_call: TRBV6-6; d_call: NA; clone_size: NA; cdr3_aa: CASSAGETQYF; cdr3_nt: TGTGCCAGCAGCGCCGGAGAGACCCAGTACTTC
j_call: TRBJ2-5; v_call: TRBV5-4; d_call: TRBD1; clone_size: few; cdr3_aa: CASSSGTGTETQYF; cdr3_nt: TGTGCCAGCAGCTCGGGGACAGGGACGGAGACCCAGTACTTC
j_call: TRBJ2-5; v_call: TRBV15; d_call: NA; clone_size: many; cdr3_aa: CATSREELRTQYF; cdr3_nt: TGTGCCACCAGCAGAGAGGAGCTTCGGACCCAGTACTTC
j_call: TRBJ2-5; v_call: TRBV9; d_call: NA; clone_size: few; cdr3_aa: CASSVTDYSETQYF; cdr3_nt: TGTGCCAGCAGCGTCACGGACTACTCAGAGACCCAGTACTTC
j_call: TRBJ2-2; v_call: TRBV7-2; d_call: TRBD2; clone_size: NA; cdr3_aa: CASSLRGTSAGELFF; cdr3_nt: TGTGCCAGCAGCTTAAGGGGGACTAGCGCCGGGGAGCTGTTTTTT
j_call: TRBJ2-5; v_call: TRBV25-1; d_call: TRBD1; clone_size: NA; cdr3_aa: CASTRGSQETQYF; cdr3_nt: TGTGCCAGCACCAGGGGGAGCCAAGAGACCCAGTACTTC
j_call: TRBJ2-1; v_call: TRBV7-9; d_call: TRBD2; clone_size: few; cdr3_aa: CASSLVLAGGEQFF; cdr3_nt: TGTGCCAGCAGCTTAGTACTAGCGGGGGGTGAGCAGTTCTTC
j_call: TRBJ2-1; v_call: TRBV6-5; d_call: TRBD2; clone_size: NA; cdr3_aa: CASSYLTGGVGNEQFF; cdr3_nt: TGTGCCAGCAGTTACTTGACGGGGGGGGTGGGCAATGAGCAGTTCTTC
j_call: TRBJ2-3; v_call: TRBV15; d_call: TRBD2; clone_size: NA; cdr3_aa: CATSRELAGASTDTQYF; cdr3_nt: TGTGCCACCAGCAGAGAACTAGCGGGGGCTAGCACAGATACGCAGTATTTT
j_call: TRBJ2-3; v_call: TRBV9; d_call: NA; clone_size: few; cdr3_aa: CASSVATESTDTQYF; cdr3_nt: TGTGCCAGCAGCGTAGCCACAGAGAGCACAGATACGCAGTATTTT
j_call: TRBJ1-5; v_call: TRBV6-1; d_call: NA; clone_size: NA; cdr3_aa: CASSVDGKNQPQHF; cdr3_nt: TGTGCCAGCAGCGTGGACGGGAAGAATCAGCCCCAGCATTTT
j_call: TRBJ1-2; v_call: TRBV14; d_call: NA; clone_size: NA; cdr3_aa: CASSHVLMGGYTF; cdr3_nt: TGTGCCAGCAGCCATGTGTTGATGGGCGGCTACACCTTC
j_call: TRBJ2-2; v_call: TRBV9; d_call: TRBD1; clone_size: few; cdr3_aa: CASSYRGPNTGELFF; cdr3_nt: TGTGCCAGCAGCTACAGGGGTCCGAACACCGGGGAGCTGTTTTTT
j_call: TRBJ1-5; v_call: TRBV4-3; d_call: TRBD1; clone_size: NA; cdr3_aa: CASSPSGTGLGGQPQHF; cdr3_nt: TGCGCCAGCAGCCCATCCGGGACAGGGTTAGGCGGTCAGCCCCAGCATTTT
j_call: TRBJ2-3; v_call: TRBV4-1; d_call: TRBD2; clone_size: NA; cdr3_aa: CASSQPGTRLATDTQYF; cdr3_nt: TGCGCCAGCAGCCAACCGGGGACTAGGCTTGCAACAGATACGCAGTATTTT
j_call: TRBJ1-1; v_call: TRBV5-1; d_call: NA; clone_size: NA; cdr3_aa: CATPGRANTEAFF; cdr3_nt: TGCGCCACCCCGGGGAGGGCCAACACTGAAGCTTTCTTT
j_call: TRBJ2-2; v_call: TRBV4-2; d_call: TRBD2; clone_size: NA; cdr3_aa: CASSQSGGPNTGELFF; cdr3_nt: TGTGCCAGCAGCCAAAGCGGGGGGCCGAACACCGGGGAGCTGTTTTTT
j_call: TRBJ2-7; v_call: TRBV7-3; d_call: TRBD1; clone_size: few; cdr3_aa: CASSWGQNYEQYF; cdr3_nt: TGTGCCAGCAGCTGGGGACAGAACTACGAGCAGTACTTC
j_call: TRBJ2-4; v_call: TRBV7-9; d_call: NA; clone_size: NA; cdr3_aa: CASSLMEGSIQYF; cdr3_nt: TGTGCCAGCAGCTTAATGGAAGGGAGCATTCAGTACTTC
j_call: TRBJ1-4; v_call: TRBV28; d_call: NA; clone_size: few; cdr3_aa: CASSSVGQGGEKLFF; cdr3_nt: TGTGCCAGCAGTTCTGTCGGGCAGGGTGGCGAAAAACTGTTTTTT
j_call: TRBJ2-3; v_call: TRBV4-3; d_call: TRBD1; clone_size: few; cdr3_aa: CASSQRDRPSTDTQYF; cdr3_nt: TGCGCCAGCAGCCAAAGGGACAGGCCGAGCACAGATACGCAGTATTTT
j_call: TRBJ2-5; v_call: TRBV5-1; d_call: TRBD1; clone_size: NA; cdr3_aa: CASSPRDRGSETQYF; cdr3_nt: TGCGCCAGCAGCCCCCGGGACAGGGGATCCGAGACCCAGTACTTC
j_call: TRBJ1-4; v_call: TRBV4-1; d_call: NA; clone_size: NA; cdr3_aa: CASSQVRGEKLFF; cdr3_nt: TGCGCCAGCAGCCAAGTAAGGGGTGAAAAACTGTTTTTT
j_call: TRBJ2-6; v_call: TRBV5-4; d_call: TRBD1; clone_size: few; cdr3_aa: CASSLTGAGANVLTF; cdr3_nt: TGTGCCAGCAGCTTGACAGGGGCTGGGGCCAACGTCCTGACTTTC
j_call: TRBJ1-2; v_call: TRBV5-1; d_call: TRBD1; clone_size: NA; cdr3_aa: CASSLTGTGIGYTF; cdr3_nt: TGCGCCAGCAGCTTGACCGGGACAGGGATTGGCTACACCTTC
j_call: TRBJ1-1; v_call: TRBV7-6; d_call: TRBD1; clone_size: NA; cdr3_aa: CASSYSDRGLTEAFF; cdr3_nt: TGTGCCAGCAGCTATTCGGACAGGGGGCTAACTGAAGCTTTCTTT
j_call: TRBJ2-3; v_call: TRBV4-1; d_call: NA; clone_size: few; cdr3_aa: CASSQEEADTQYF; cdr3_nt: TGCGCCAGCAGCCAAGAGGAGGCGGATACGCAGTATTTT
j_call: TRBJ2-5; v_call: TRBV6-5; d_call: TRBD2; clone_size: NA; cdr3_aa: CASSSLGLAGPETQYF; cdr3_nt: TGTGCCAGCAGTTCGTTGGGACTAGCGGGGCCGGAGACCCAGTACTTC
j_call: TRBJ1-2; v_call: TRBV28; d_call: NA; clone_size: few; cdr3_aa: CASSPRTGGARGYTF; cdr3_nt: TGTGCCAGCAGTCCAAGGACGGGGGGGGCGCGAGGCTACACCTTC
j_call: TRBJ1-1; v_call: TRBV19; d_call: TRBD1; clone_size: NA; cdr3_aa: CASREAGQGISEAFF; cdr3_nt: TGTGCCAGTAGGGAAGCGGGACAGGGAATTTCTGAAGCTTTCTTT
j_call: TRBJ1-2; v_call: TRBV30; d_call: TRBD1; clone_size: few; cdr3_aa: CAWSRDRGLGYGYTF; cdr3_nt: TGTGCCTGGAGTCGAGACAGGGGGCTGGGCTATGGCTACACCTTC
j_call: TRBJ2-5; v_call: TRBV7-9; d_call: TRBD1; clone_size: few; cdr3_aa: CASSLGDRGLQETQYF; cdr3_nt: TGTGCCAGCAGCTTAGGGGACAGGGGGCTCCAAGAGACCCAGTACTTC
j_call: TRBJ2-3; v_call: TRBV4-2; d_call: TRBD2; clone_size: few; cdr3_aa: CASSQVGLSGGHRPDTQYF; cdr3_nt: TGTGCCAGCAGCCAAGTTGGCCTTAGCGGGGGGCACCGACCAGATACGCAGTATTTT
j_call: TRBJ1-2; v_call: TRBV7-8; d_call: TRBD1; clone_size: NA; cdr3_aa: CASSSPGAGGFYGYTF; cdr3_nt: TGTGCCAGCAGCTCCCCGGGCGCAGGGGGCTTCTATGGCTACACCTTC
j_call: TRBJ2-2; v_call: TRBV5-4; d_call: NA; clone_size: NA; cdr3_aa: CASRKSRSGTGELFF; cdr3_nt: TGTGCCAGCAGAAAAAGCCGATCGGGGACCGGGGAGCTGTTTTTT
j_call: TRBJ2-1; v_call: TRBV6-4; d_call: TRBD2; clone_size: NA; cdr3_aa: CASSSTSGGAGEQFF; cdr3_nt: TGTGCCAGCAGTTCGACTAGCGGGGGGGCCGGTGAGCAGTTCTTC
j_call: TRBJ2-7; v_call: TRBV11-1; d_call: NA; clone_size: few; cdr3_aa: CASSGQSYEQYF; cdr3_nt: TGTGCCAGCAGCGGACAGTCCTACGAGCAGTACTTC
j_call: TRBJ2-3; v_call: TRBV11-2; d_call: TRBD2; clone_size: few; cdr3_aa: CASSRGGLQDTQYF; cdr3_nt: TGTGCCAGCAGCCGGGGAGGGCTGCAAGATACGCAGTATTTT
j_call: TRBJ1-5; v_call: TRBV19; d_call: TRBD1; clone_size: once; cdr3_aa: CASSKGTGSQPQHF; cdr3_nt: TGTGCCAGTAGTAAAGGGACAGGGAGTCAGCCCCAGCATTTT
j_call: TRBJ1-2; v_call: TRBV7-2; d_call: NA; clone_size: NA; cdr3_aa: CASSNREGYGYTF; cdr3_nt: TGTGCCAGCAGTAACAGGGAAGGCTATGGCTACACCTTC
j_call: TRBJ2-1; v_call: TRBV18; d_call: NA; clone_size: NA; cdr3_aa: CASSPAPQGNEQFF; cdr3_nt: TGTGCCAGCTCACCAGCCCCGCAGGGCAATGAGCAGTTCTTC
j_call: TRBJ2-1; v_call: TRBV19; d_call: NA; clone_size: NA; cdr3_aa: CASSRGGYEQFF; cdr3_nt: TGTGCCAGTAGCAGGGGCGGGTATGAGCAGTTCTTC
j_call: TRBJ1-5; v_call: TRBV7-2; d_call: TRBD1; clone_size: NA; cdr3_aa: CASSTDRAYQPQHF; cdr3_nt: TGTGCCAGCAGCACGGACAGGGCCTATCAGCCCCAGCATTTT
j_call: TRBJ1-2; v_call: TRBV5-4; d_call: NA; clone_size: NA; cdr3_aa: CASSLDRDYGYTF; cdr3_nt: TGTGCCAGCAGCTTGGACCGGGACTATGGCTACACCTTC
j_call: TRBJ1-6; v_call: TRBV18; d_call: TRBD1; clone_size: few; cdr3_aa: CASSPGQNSPLHF; cdr3_nt: TGTGCCAGCTCACCGGGACAGAATTCACCCCTCCACTTT
j_call: TRBJ1-2; v_call: TRBV4-1; d_call: TRBD1; clone_size: NA; cdr3_aa: CASSRASAGQGKFFGYTF; cdr3_nt: TGCGCCAGCAGCAGAGCGTCGGCCGGACAGGGGAAATTCTTTGGCTACACCTTC
j_call: TRBJ2-3; v_call: TRBV18; d_call: TRBD2; clone_size: few; cdr3_aa: CASSPGLALGDTQYF; cdr3_nt: TGTGCCAGCTCACCAGGACTAGCTCTGGGAGATACGCAGTATTTT
j_call: TRBJ2-5; v_call: TRBV29-1; d_call: NA; clone_size: NA; cdr3_aa: CSVGEGAGETQYF; cdr3_nt: TGCAGCGTTGGTGAGGGGGCGGGGGAGACCCAGTACTTC
j_call: TRBJ2-1; v_call: TRBV7-8; d_call: TRBD2; clone_size: few; cdr3_aa: CASSLGPGLAVDEQFF; cdr3_nt: TGTGCCAGCAGCTTAGGGCCGGGACTAGCAGTCGATGAGCAGTTCTTC
j_call: TRBJ2-4; v_call: TRBV4-2; d_call: TRBD2; clone_size: NA; cdr3_aa: CASSQLAGQLAKNIQYF; cdr3_nt: TGTGCCAGCAGCCAACTAGCGGGGCAACTAGCCAAAAACATTCAGTACTTC
j_call: TRBJ2-1; v_call: TRBV9; d_call: NA; clone_size: NA; cdr3_aa: CASSVGRDFESSYNEQFF; cdr3_nt: TGTGCCAGCAGCGTGGGCCGGGACTTTGAGTCCTCCTACAATGAGCAGTTCTTC
j_call: TRBJ2-2; v_call: TRBV19; d_call: TRBD2; clone_size: few; cdr3_aa: CASSPLAGTGELFF; cdr3_nt: TGTGCCAGTAGTCCGCTAGCGGGAACCGGGGAGCTGTTTTTT
j_call: TRBJ2-5; v_call: TRBV5-1; d_call: NA; clone_size: NA; cdr3_aa: CASSFLGALGETQYF; cdr3_nt: TGCGCCAGCAGCTTTTTGGGGGCGCTGGGGGAGACCCAGTACTTC
j_call: TRBJ1-5; v_call: TRBV29-1; d_call: NA; clone_size: NA; cdr3_aa: CSVRTSGQPQHF; cdr3_nt: TGCAGCGTTCGGACGTCGGGACAGCCCCAGCATTTT
j_call: TRBJ2-7; v_call: TRBV5-6; d_call: NA; clone_size: few; cdr3_aa: CASSSNYEQYF; cdr3_nt: TGTGCCAGCAGCTCCAACTACGAGCAGTACTTC